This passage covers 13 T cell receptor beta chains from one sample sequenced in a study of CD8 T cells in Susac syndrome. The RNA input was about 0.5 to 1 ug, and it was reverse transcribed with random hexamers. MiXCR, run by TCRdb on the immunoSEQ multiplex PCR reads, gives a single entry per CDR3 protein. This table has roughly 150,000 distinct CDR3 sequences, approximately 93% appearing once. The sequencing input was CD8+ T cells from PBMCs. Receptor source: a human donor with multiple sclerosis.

The CDR3 here is CSVELRNGYTF. CDR3 nucleotide sequence: TGCAGCGTTGAATTGAGGAATGGCTACACCTTC. The genes are TRBV29-1 and TRBJ1-2; D is undetermined. The CDR3 is 11 amino acids. Germline assignment: CDR1 SQVTM and CDR2 ANQGSEA. Deletions cut 2 bases from V and 6 bases from J, with 7 bases between.

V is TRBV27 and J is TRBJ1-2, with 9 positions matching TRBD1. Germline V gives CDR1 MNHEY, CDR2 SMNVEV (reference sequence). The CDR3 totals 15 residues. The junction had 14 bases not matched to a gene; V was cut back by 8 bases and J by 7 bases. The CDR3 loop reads CASSPLRDRAPGYTF. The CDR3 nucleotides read TGTGCCAGCTCCCCCCTCCGGGACAGGGCCCCTGGCTACACCTTC.

The CDR3 loop is CASSSHRSYEQYF. The CDR3 DNA reads as TGTGCCAGCAGCTCCCACCGGAGTTACGAGCAGTACTTC. V usage is TRBV7-2 and J usage is TRBJ2-7, with unresolved D. The CDR3 is made up of 13 amino acids. Germline CDR1 reads SGHTA; CDR2 reads FQGNSA. V was trimmed by 4 bases and J by 4 bases, leaving 11 bases between them.

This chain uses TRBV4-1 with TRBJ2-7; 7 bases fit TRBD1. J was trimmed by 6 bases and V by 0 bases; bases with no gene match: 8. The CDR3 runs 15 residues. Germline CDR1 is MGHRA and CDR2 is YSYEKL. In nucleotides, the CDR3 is TGCGCCAGCAGCCAAGAGACAGGGTTCGGGCGCGAGCAGTACTTC. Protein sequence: CASSQETGFGREQYF.

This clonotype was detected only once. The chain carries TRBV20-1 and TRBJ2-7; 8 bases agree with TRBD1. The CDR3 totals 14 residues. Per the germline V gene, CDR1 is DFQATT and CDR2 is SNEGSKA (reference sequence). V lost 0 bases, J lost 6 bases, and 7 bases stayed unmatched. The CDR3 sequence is CSARDRQGAAEQYF. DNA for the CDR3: TGCAGTGCTAGAGATCGGCAGGGGGCGGCCGAGCAGTACTTC.

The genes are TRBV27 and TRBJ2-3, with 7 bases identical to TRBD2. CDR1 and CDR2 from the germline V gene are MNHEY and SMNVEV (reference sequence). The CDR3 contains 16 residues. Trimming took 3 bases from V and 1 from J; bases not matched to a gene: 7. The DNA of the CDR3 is TGTGCCAGCAGTTTCTCGGCGGGGGAGCGCACAGATACGCAGTATTTT. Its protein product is CASSFSAGERTDTQYF.

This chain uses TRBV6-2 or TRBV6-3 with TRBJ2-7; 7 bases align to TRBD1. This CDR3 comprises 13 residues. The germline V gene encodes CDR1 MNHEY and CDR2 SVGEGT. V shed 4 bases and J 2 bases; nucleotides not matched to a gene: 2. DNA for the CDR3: TGTGCCAGCAGTTCGGGACAGACCTACGAGCAGTACTTC. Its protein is CASSSGQTYEQYF.

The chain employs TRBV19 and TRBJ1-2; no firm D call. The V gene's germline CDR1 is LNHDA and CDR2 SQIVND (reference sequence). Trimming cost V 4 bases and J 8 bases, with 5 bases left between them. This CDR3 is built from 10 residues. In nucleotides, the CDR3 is TGTGCCAGTAGTAACGGAGGCTACACCTTC. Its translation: CASSNGGYTF.

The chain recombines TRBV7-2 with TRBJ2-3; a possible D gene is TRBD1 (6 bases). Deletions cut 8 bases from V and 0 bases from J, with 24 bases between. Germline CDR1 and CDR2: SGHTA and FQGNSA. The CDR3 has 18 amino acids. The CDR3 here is CASRSGQGPLTSTDTQYF. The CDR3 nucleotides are TGTGCCAGCCGCTCGGGGCAGGGGCCCCTCACTAGCACAGATACGCAGTATTTT.

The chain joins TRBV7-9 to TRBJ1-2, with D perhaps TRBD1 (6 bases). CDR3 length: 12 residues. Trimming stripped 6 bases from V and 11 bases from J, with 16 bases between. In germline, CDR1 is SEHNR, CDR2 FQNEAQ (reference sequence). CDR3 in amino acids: CASRSGGEGYTF. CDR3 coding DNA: TGTGCCAGCAGGAGCGGGGGCGAAGGTTACACCTTC.

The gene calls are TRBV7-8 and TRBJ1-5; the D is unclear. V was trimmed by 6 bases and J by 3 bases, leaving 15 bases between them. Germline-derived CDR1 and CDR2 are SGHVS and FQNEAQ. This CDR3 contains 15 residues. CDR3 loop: CASSGGRVSNQPQHF. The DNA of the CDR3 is TGTGCCAGCAGTGGAGGTAGGGTCTCCAATCAGCCCCAGCATTTT.

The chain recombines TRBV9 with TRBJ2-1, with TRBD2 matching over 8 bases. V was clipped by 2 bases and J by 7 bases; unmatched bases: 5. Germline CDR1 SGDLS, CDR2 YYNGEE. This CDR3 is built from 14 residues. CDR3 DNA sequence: TGTGCCAGCAGCGTCAGCGGGGGTTCAAATGAGCAGTTCTTC. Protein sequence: CASSVSGGSNEQFF. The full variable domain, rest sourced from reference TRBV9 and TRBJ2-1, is DSGVTQTPKHLITATGQRVTLRCSPRSGDLSVYWYQQSLDQGLQFLIQYYNGEERAKGNILERFSAQQFPDLHSELNLSSLELGDSALYFCASSVSGGSNEQFFGPGTRLTVL.

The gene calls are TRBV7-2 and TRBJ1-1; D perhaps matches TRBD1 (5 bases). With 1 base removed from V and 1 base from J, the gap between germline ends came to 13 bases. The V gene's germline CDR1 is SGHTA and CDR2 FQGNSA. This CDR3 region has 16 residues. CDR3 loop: CASSLGGGGRNTEAFF. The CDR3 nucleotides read TGTGCCAGCAGCTTAGGGGGCGGCGGGAGGAACACTGAAGCTTTCTTT.